This T cell receptor beta chain originates from a study of cytomegalovirus exposure and HLA in healthy donors. Whole-study findings and limits: Across donors, presence/absence analyses took sequencing depth to be roughly uniform. Published work reported that the classifier diagnosed cytomegalovirus status with high specificity and sensitivity.

Comments on this clone: Its antigen is as yet unknown.

The CDR3 contains 13 residues. The V gene end was trimmed by 4 bases and the J gene end by 7 bases; junction bases not matched to a gene: 6. Germline V gene sequence: CDR1 LNHDA, CDR2 SQIVND (reference sequence). The PCR made use of 60 Vbeta and 13 Jbeta primers. The protocol was immunoSEQ multiplex PCR, while the TCRdb copy is restricted to in-frame clones and leaves out a portion. The repertoire holds approximately 150,000 clones, 65% to 90% seen once, with 2.9% in the top ten. The chain recombines TRBV19 with TRBJ1-2; 7 nucleotides line up with TRBD1. The clonotype was recovered from a woman aged 25 to 39 in good health and CMV-seronegative. The sequenced sample consisted of PBMCs. CDR3 sequence (DNA): TGTGCCAGTAGTACAAGGACAGGCTGTGGCTACACCTTC. It translates to CASSTRTGCGYTF. The entire variable domain, with the rest obtained from reference TRBV19 and TRBJ1-2, is as follows: DGGITQSPKYLFRKEGQNVTLSCEQNLNHDAMYWYRQDPGQGLRLIYYSQIVNDFQKGDIAEGYSVSREKKESFPLTVTSAQKNPTAFYLCASSTRTGCGYTFGSGTRLTVV.